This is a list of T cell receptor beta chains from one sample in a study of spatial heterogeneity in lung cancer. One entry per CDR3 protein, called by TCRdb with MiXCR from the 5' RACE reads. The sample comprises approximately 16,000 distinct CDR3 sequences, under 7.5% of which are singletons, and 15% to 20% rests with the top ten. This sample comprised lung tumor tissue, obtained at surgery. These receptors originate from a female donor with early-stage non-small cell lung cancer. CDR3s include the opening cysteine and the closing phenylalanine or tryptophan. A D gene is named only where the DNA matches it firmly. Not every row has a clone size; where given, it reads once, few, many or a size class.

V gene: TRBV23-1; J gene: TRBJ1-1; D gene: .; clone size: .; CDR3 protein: CASSQSIGGLNTEAFF; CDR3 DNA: TGCGCCAGCAGTCAATCGATCGGGGGGTTGAACACTGAAGCTTTCTTT
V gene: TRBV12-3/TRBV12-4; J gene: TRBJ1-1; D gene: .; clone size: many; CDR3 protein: CASSLAGLGGPNTEAFF; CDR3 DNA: TGTGCCAGCAGTTTAGCCGGATTGGGGGGCCCGAACACTGAAGCTTTCTTT
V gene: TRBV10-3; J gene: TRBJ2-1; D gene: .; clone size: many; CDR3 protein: CAISESGTDNEQFF; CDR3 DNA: TGTGCCATCAGTGAGTCGGGGACTGACAATGAGCAGTTCTTC
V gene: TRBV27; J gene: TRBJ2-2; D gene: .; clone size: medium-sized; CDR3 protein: CASYPMGRVGGELFF; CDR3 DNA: TGTGCCAGTTACCCCATGGGCAGGGTCGGCGGGGAGCTGTTTTTT
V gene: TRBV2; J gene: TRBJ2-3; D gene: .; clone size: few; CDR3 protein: CASTEADTQYF; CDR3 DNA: TGTGCCAGCACGGAGGCAGATACGCAGTATTTT
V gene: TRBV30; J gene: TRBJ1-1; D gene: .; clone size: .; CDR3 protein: CAWSAGLAEAFF; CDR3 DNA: TGTGCCTGGAGTGCGGGACTGGCTGAAGCTTTCTTT
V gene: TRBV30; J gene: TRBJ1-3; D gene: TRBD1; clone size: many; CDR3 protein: CAWDLGGFGNTIYF; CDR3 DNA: TGTGCCTGGGACTTAGGGGGCTTTGGAAACACCATATATTTT
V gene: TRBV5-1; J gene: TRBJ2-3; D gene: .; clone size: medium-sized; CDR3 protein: CASSLDGSADTQYF; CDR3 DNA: TGCGCCAGCAGCTTGGACGGGAGCGCAGATACGCAGTATTTT
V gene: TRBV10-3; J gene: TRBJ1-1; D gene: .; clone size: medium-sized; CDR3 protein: CAISESVNTEAFF; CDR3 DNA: TGTGCCATCAGTGAGTCAGTAAACACTGAAGCTTTCTTT
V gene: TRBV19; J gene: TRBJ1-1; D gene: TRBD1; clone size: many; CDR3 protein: CASTPGGWRANTEAFF; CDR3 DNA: TGTGCCAGTACCCCAGGGGGCTGGAGGGCGAACACTGAAGCTTTCTTT
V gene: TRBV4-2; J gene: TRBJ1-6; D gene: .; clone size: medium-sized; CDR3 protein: CASSQDWGGDSPLHF; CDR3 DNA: TGTGCCAGCAGCCAAGACTGGGGGGGCGATTCACCCCTCCACTTT
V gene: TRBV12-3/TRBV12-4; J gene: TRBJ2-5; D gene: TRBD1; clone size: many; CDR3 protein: CASTADRASETQYF; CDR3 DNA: TGTGCCAGCACCGCGGACAGGGCGAGCGAGACCCAGTACTTC
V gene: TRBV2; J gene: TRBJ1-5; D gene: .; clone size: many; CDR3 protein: CASSPVGNSNQPQHF; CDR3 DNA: TGTGCCAGCAGTCCTGTGGGGAACAGCAATCAGCCCCAGCATTTT
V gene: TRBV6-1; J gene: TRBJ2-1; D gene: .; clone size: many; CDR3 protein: CASSPDYNEQFF; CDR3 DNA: TGTGCCAGCAGTCCTGATTACAATGAGCAGTTCTTC
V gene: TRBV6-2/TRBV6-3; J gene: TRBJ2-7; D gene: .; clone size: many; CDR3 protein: CASSYPRGGYSYEQYF; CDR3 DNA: TGTGCCAGCAGTTACCCCCGAGGGGGTTACTCCTACGAGCAGTACTTC